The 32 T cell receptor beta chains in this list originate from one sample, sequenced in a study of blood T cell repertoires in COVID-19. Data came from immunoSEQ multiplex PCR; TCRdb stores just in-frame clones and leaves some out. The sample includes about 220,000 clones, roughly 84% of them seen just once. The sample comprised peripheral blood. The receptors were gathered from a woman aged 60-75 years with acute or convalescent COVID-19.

DNA for the CDR3: TGTGCCAGCAGTCGCCAGGGTTTAAATGAAAAACTGTTTTTT. Amino acid sequence: CASSRQGLNEKLFF. The chain recombines TRBV28 with TRBJ1-4, with TRBD1 as a possible D gene (5 bases). There are 14 residues in the CDR3. V was pared by 5 bases and J by 5 bases, with 12 bases between. Per the germline V gene, CDR1 is MDHEN and CDR2 is SYDVKM.

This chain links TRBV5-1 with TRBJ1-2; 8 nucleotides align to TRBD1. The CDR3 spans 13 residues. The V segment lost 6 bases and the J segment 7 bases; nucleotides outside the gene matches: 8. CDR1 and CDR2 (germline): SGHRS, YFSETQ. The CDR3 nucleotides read TGCGCCAGCACAAAGGACAGGGCCGGTGGCTACACCTTC. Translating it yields CASTKDRAGGYTF.

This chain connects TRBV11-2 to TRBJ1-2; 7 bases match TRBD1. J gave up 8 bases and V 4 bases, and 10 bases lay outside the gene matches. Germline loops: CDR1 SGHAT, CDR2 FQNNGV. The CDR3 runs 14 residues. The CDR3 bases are TGTGCCAGCAGCTGGGGGACTCTACAGGGGGGCTACACCTTC. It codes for CASSWGTLQGGYTF.

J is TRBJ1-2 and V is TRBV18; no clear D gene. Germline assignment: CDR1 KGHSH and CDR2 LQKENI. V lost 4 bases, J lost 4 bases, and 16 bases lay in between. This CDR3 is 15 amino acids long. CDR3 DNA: TGTGCCAGCTCACACGGAGGAAGAGAGGTCTATGGCTACACCTTC. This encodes CASSHGGREVYGYTF. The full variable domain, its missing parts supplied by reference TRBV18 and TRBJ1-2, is NAGVMQNPRHLVRRRGQEARLRCSPMKGHSHVYWYRQLPEEGLKFMVYLQKENIIDESGMPKERFSAEFPKEGPSILRIQQVVRGDSAAYFCASSHGGREVYGYTFGSGTRLTVV.

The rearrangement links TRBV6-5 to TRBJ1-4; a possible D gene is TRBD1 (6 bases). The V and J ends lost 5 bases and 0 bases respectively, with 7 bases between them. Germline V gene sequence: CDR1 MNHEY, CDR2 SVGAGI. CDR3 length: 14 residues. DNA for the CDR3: TGTGCCAGCAGTCGGACAGCAACTAATGAAAAACTGTTTTTT. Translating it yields CASSRTATNEKLFF.

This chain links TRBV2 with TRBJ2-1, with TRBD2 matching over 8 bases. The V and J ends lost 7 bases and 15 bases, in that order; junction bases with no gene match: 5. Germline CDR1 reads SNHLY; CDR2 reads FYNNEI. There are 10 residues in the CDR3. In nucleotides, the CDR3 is TGTGCCAGCATGAGGACTAGCTCGTTCTTC. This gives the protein CASMRTSSFF.

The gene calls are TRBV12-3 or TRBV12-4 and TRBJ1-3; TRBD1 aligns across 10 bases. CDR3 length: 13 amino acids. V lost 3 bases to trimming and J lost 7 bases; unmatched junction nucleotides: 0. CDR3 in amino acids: CASSLDRGNTIYF. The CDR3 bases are TGTGCCAGCAGTTTGGACAGGGGGAACACCATATATTTT.

CDR3: CASSLGTKGTDTQYF. The CDR3 DNA reads TGCGCCAGCAGCTTGGGGACAAAGGGGACAGATACGCAGTATTTT. The chain links TRBV5-1 to TRBJ2-3; D may be TRBD1 (5 bases). There are 15 residues in the CDR3. V lost 0 bases to trimming and J lost 3 bases, with 11 bases between them. CDR1 is SGHRS and CDR2 is YFSETQ in the germline V gene.

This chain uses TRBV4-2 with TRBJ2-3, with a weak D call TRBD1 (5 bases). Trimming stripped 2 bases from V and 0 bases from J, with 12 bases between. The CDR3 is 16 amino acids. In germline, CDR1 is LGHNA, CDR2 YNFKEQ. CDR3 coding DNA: TGTGCCAGCAGCCAAAAATCAGGGCCTAGCACAGATACGCAGTATTTT. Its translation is CASSQKSGPSTDTQYF.

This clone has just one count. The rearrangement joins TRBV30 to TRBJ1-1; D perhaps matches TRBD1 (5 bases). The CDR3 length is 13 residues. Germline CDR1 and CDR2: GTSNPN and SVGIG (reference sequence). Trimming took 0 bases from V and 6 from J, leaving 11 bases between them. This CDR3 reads CAWSVRAGSEAFF. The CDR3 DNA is TGTGCCTGGAGTGTACGGGCAGGGTCTGAAGCTTTCTTT.

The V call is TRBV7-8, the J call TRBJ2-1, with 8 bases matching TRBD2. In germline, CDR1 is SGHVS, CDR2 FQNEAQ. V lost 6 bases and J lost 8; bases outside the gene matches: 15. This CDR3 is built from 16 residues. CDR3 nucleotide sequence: TGTGCCAGCAGAGGGGGAAAGGGACTAGTCCAATATGAGCAGTTCTTC. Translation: CASRGGKGLVQYEQFF.

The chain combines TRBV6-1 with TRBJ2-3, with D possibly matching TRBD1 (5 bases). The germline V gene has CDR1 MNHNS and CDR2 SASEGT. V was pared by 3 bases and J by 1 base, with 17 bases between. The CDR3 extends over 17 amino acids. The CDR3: CASSETTYRSRTDTQYF. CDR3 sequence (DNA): TGTGCCAGCAGTGAGACCACATACAGGAGCCGCACAGATACGCAGTATTTT.

CDR3 loop: CSATGQWGYGYTF. The CDR3 coding sequence is TGCAGCGCCACGGGACAGTGGGGCTATGGCTACACCTTC. J is TRBJ1-2 and V is TRBV29-1; 7 nucleotides align to TRBD1. The CDR3 contains 13 residues. Germline lookup yields CDR1 SQVTM and CDR2 ANQGSEA. V lost 7 bases and J lost 4; bases outside the gene matches: 9.

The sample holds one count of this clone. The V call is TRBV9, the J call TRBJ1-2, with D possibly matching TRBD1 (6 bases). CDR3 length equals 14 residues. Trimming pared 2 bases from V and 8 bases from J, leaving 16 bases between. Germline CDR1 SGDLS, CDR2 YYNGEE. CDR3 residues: CASSVGWGTYGYTF. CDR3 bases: TGTGCCAGCAGCGTCGGATGGGGGACATACGGCTACACCTTC.

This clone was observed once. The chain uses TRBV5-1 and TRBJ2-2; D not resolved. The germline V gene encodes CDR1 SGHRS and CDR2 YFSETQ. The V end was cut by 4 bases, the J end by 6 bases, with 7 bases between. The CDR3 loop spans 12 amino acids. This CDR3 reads CASSLSPGELFF. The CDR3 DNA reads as TGCGCCAGCAGCCTGAGCCCCGGGGAGCTGTTTTTT.

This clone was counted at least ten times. The CDR3 is CASSSSTDTQYF. CDR3 nucleotide sequence: TGTGCCAGCAGCTCTAGCACAGATACGCAGTATTTT. The chain carries TRBV11-2 and TRBJ2-3; D call uncertain. The CDR3 extends over 12 amino acids. Trimming left V 4 bases short and J 0 bases short, with 2 bases between. The germline V gene encodes CDR1 SGHAT and CDR2 FQNNGV.

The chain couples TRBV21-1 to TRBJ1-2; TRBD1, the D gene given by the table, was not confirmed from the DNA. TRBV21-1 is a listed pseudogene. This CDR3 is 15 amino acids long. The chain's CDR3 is CASSEAGAANYGYTF. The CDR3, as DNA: TGTGCCAGCAGCGAAGCGGGGGCAGCTAACTATGGCTACACCTTC.

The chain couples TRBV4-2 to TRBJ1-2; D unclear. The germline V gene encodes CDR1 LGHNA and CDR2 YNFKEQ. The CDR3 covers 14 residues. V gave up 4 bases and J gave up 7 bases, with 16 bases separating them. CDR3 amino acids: CASSRTQAAGGYTF. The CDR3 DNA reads TGTGCCAGCAGCCGAACCCAGGCGGCGGGTGGCTACACCTTC.

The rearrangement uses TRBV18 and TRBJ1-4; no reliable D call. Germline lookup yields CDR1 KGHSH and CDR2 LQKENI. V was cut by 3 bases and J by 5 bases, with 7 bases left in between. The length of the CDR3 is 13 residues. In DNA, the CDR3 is TGTGCCAGCTCACCCGACATGAATGAAAAACTGTTTTTT. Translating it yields CASSPDMNEKLFF.

The CDR3 spells CASSLALGETNEKLFF. CDR3 nucleotide sequence: TGTGCCAGCAGCTTAGCACTCGGGGAAACTAATGAAAAACTGTTTTTT. The chain uses TRBV7-6 and TRBJ1-4; D is uncertain. The V end lost 0 bases, the J end lost 1 base, and 9 bases lay between the germline ends. The CDR3 length is 16 residues. From germline, CDR1 is SGHVS and CDR2 FNYEAQ. The variable domain in full, with the rest retrieved from reference TRBV7-6 and TRBJ1-4, is GAGVSQSPRYKVTKRGQDVALRCDPISGHVSLYWYRQALGQGPEFLTYFNYEAQQDKSGLPNDRFSAERPEGSISTLTIQRTEQRDSAMYRCASSLALGETNEKLFFGSGTQLSVL.

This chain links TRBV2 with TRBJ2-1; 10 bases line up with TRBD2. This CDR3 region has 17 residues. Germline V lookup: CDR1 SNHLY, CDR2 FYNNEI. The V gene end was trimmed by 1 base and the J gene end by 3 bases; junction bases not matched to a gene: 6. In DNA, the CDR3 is TGTGCCAGCAGTGAAGTCGTTCTAGCGGGGGACTACAATGAGCAGTTCTTC. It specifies CASSEVVLAGDYNEQFF. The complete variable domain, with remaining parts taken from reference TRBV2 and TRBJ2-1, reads EPEVTQTPSHQVTQMGQEVILRCVPISNHLYFYWYRQILGQKVEFLVSFYNNEISEKSEIFDDQFSVERPDGSNFTLKIRSTKLEDSAMYFCASSEVVLAGDYNEQFFGPGTRLTVL.

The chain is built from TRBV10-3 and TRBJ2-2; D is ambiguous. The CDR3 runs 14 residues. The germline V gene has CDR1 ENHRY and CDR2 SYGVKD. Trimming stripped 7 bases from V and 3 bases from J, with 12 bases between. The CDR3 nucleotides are TGTGCCATCAAGAATCCAGGTTACACCGGGGAGCTGTTTTTT. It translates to CAIKNPGYTGELFF.

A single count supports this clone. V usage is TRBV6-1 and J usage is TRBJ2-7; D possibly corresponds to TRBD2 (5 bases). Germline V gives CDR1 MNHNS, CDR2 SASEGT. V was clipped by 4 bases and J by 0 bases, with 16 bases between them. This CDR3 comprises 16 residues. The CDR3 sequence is CASSAEAAPHSYEQYF. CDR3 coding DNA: TGTGCCAGCAGTGCGGAGGCGGCTCCACACTCCTACGAGCAGTACTTC.

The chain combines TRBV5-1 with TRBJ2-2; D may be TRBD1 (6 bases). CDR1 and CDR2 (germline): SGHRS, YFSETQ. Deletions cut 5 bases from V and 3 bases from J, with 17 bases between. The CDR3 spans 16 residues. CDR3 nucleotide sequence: TGCGCCAGCAGATTGTCAGGGGCTCTTGACACCGGGGAGCTGTTTTTT. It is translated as CASRLSGALDTGELFF.

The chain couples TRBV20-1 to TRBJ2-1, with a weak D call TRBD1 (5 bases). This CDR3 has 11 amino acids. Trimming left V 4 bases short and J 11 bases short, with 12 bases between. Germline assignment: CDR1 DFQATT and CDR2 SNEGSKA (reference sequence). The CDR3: CSATDSFQQFF. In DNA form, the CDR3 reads TGCAGTGCTACTGACAGTTTTCAGCAGTTCTTC.

CDR3 nucleotides: TGTGCCAGCAGCCGAAGGACTAGCGGGGGGCCAGATACGCAGTATTTT. Its protein product is CASSRRTSGGPDTQYF. The rearrangement joins TRBV6-6 to TRBJ2-3, with 14 bases that match TRBD2. The V gene end was trimmed by 6 bases and the J gene end by 4 bases; junction bases not matched to a gene: 6. Germline V lookup: CDR1 MNHNY, CDR2 SVGAGI (reference sequence). The CDR3 length is 16 residues.

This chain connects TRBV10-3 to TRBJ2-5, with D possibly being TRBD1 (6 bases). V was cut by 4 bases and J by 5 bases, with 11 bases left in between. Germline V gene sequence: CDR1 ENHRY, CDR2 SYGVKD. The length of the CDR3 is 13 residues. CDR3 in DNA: TGTGCCATCAGTGGGGCCCAGGGGGAGACCCAGTACTTC. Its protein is CAISGAQGETQYF.

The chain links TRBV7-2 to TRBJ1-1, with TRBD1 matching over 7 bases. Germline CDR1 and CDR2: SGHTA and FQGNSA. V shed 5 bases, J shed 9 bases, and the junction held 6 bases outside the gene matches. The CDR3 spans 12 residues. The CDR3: CASSTGTAKAFF. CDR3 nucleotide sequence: TGTGCCAGCAGCACCGGGACAGCAAAAGCTTTCTTT. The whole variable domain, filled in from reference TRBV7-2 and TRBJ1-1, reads GAGVSQSPSNKVTEKGKDVELRCDPISGHTALYWYRQSLGQGLEFLIYFQGNSAPDKSGLPSDRFSAERTGGSVSTLTIQRTQQEDSAVYLCASSTGTAKAFFGQGTRLTVV.

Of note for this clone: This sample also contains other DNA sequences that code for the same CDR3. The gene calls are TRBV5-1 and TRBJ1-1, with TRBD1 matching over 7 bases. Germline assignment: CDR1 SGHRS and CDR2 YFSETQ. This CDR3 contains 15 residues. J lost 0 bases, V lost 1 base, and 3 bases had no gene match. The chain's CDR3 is CASSLTGTVNTEAFF. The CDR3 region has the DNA TGCGCCAGCAGCTTGACTGGGACAGTGAACACTGAAGCTTTCTTT. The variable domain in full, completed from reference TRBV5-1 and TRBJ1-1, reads KAGVTQTPRYLIKTRGQQVTLSCSPISGHRSVSWYQQTPGQGLQFLFEYFSETQRNKGNFPGRFSGRQFSNSRSEMNVSTLELGDSALYLCASSLTGTVNTEAFFGQGTRLTVV.

CDR3 DNA: TGTGCCAGCAGCCAAACGGCAGGCCCGAACGAGCAGTACTTC. It encodes CASSQTAGPNEQYF. This chain connects TRBV16 to TRBJ2-7, with D hard to call. This CDR3 is 14 amino acids long. Looked up from germline, CDR1 is KGHSY and CDR2 is FQNENV. The V end was cut by 2 bases, the J end by 5 bases, with 13 bases between.

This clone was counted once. CDR3 sequence (DNA): TGTGCCAGCCGACTAGGCGGGGGGTCACCCCTCCACTTT. This translates into CASRLGGGSPLHF. The rearrangement joins TRBV28 to TRBJ1-6; D is perhaps TRBD1 (5 bases). The CDR3 totals 13 residues. Germline CDR1 reads MDHEN; CDR2 reads SYDVKM. Deletions cut 8 bases from V and 10 bases from J, with 15 bases between.

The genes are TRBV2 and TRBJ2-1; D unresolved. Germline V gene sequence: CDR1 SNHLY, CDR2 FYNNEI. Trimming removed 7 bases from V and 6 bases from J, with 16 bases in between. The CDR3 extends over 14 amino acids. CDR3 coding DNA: TGTGCCAGCATGGCACAGCAGATCAGCAATGAGCAGTTCTTC. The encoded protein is CASMAQQISNEQFF.